This T cell receptor beta chain is drawn from a study of blood T cell repertoires in COVID-19. Produced via immunoSEQ multiplex PCR; TCRdb's table is partial and in-frame only. In the table there are about 500,000 clones, about nine tenths of which are singletons. V lost 2 bases and J lost 6; bases outside the gene matches: 16. The CDR3 extends over 17 amino acids. Per germline, CDR1 GTSNPN and CDR2 SVGIG (reference sequence). V and J are TRBV30 and TRBJ2-3, with 8 bases fitting TRBD1. Sequenced sample: PBMCs or T cells enriched from blood (not recorded which). The source is a young woman who had recovered from COVID-19. DNA of the CDR3: TGTGCCTGGAGTCCAGTCGCGCTGACAGGGGCGTTGGATACGCAGTATTTT. This gives the protein CAWSPVALTGALDTQYF.